This T cell receptor (beta chain) was identified during a study of control samples from healthy donors and cancer patients. The length of the CDR3 is 13 residues. V shed 3 bases and J shed 1 base, with 6 bases lying between them. Germline assignment: CDR1 MNHEY and CDR2 SMNVEV (reference sequence). This table comes from immunoSEQ multiplex PCR, and its TCRdb copy is limited to in-frame clones, with some not included. The sample consists of 110,000 or so clones, approximately 90% of them appearing once. The sequenced sample was blood. The gene calls are TRBV27 and TRBJ1-2; no clear D. This TCR came from a young man in good health. In nucleotides, the CDR3 is TGTGCCAGCAGTTTCTCAGTTAACTATGGCTACACCTTC. This translates into CASSFSVNYGYTF.